There are a few counts of the clone carrying this TCR beta chain. Profiling relied on immunoSEQ multiplex PCR, and the TCRdb table lists in-frame clones only, not all of them. The table shows approximately 79,000 clones, with about nine tenths occurring only once. The CDR3 length is 19 residues. CDR1 SGHAT and CDR2 FQNNGV come from the germline V gene. With 0 bases clipped from V and 3 bases from J, the junction kept 16 bases outside the gene matches. This sample stems from a study of control samples from healthy donors and cancer patients. The TCR was taken from a man aged 45 to 65 in good health. The rearrangement joins TRBV11-2 to TRBJ2-5; 7 bases map to TRBD1. Sequencing used blood. The CDR3 region has the DNA TGTGCCAGCAGCTTAGATAGCTTTATGCCAGGGGGAGATGAAGAGACCCAGTACTTC. Translation gives CASSLDSFMPGGDEETQYF.